Listed below are T cell receptor beta chains from one sample, sequenced in a study of T cells expressing NK-cell markers. TCRdb re-called the 5' RACE reads and gives one entry per CDR3 protein, without DNA. This sample's table has 300,000 to 500,000 distinct CDR3 sequences. Source material: blood T cells: a sorted CD56 or NKG2C T cell subset, CD4+ or CD8+ T cells, or bulk PBMC T cells (not recorded which). These receptors were collected from a woman in her forties or fifties in good health. The CDR3 runs from the conserved cysteine through the conserved F or W. Each record gives: J gene, V gene, CDR3 length, CDR3 protein.

TRBJ2-1	TRBV11-3	14	CASRVATAYNEQFF
TRBJ2-5	TRBV14	16	CASSPGLAKGEETQYF
TRBJ1-5	TRBV7-2	15	CASSLGYRGNQPQHF
TRBJ2-4	TRBV27	14	CASSFQGLKNIQYF
TRBJ2-1	TRBV6-5	15	CASSYGDSSYNEQFF
TRBJ1-2	TRBV27	14	CASRLQAGYYGYTF
TRBJ2-6	TRBV20-1	18	CSARDQLSAGSGANVLTF
TRBJ2-6	TRBV10-1	15	CASSESGTGANVLTF
TRBJ2-1	TRBV7-9	17	CASSSFRVAGGINEQFF
TRBJ2-1	TRBV6-5	13	CASRPGPGNEQFF
TRBJ1-2	TRBV5-1	17	CASSSLPGQGVFGGYTF
TRBJ2-1	TRBV2	14	CASRWVRDSNEQFF
TRBJ1-2	TRBV27	14	CASSLSRVTYGYTF
TRBJ1-1	TRBV4-2	14	CASSSIAGTGEAFF
TRBJ2-2	TRBV20-1	15	CSARRVGRGTGELFF
TRBJ2-3	TRBV24-1	15	CATSARGMGTDTQYF
TRBJ2-2	TRBV12-3/TRBV12-4	14	CASSPGFPGGELFF
TRBJ2-3	TRBV7-8	12	CASGRAVNTQYF
TRBJ1-1	TRBV4-1	17	CASSLRDARLSNTEAFF
TRBJ1-4	TRBV10-3	14	CAISRQATNEKLFF
TRBJ2-1	TRBV18	17	CASSPLAGGPSGNEQFF
TRBJ1-5	TRBV5-5	14	CASSLNPGGEPQHF
TRBJ1-5	TRBV7-3	17	CASSSVYKGYSNQPQHF
TRBJ2-5	TRBV24-1	16	CATSEGWGRELETQYF
TRBJ2-1	TRBV11-2	13	CASSPLGHNEQFF
TRBJ1-6	TRBV11-2	16	CASSLLGAGGNSPLHF
TRBJ2-1	TRBV11-2	15	CASSWGGTGYNEQFF
TRBJ1-4	TRBV18	13	CASSPEGSEKLFF
TRBJ2-1	TRBV9	16	CASSARLAGVRHEQFF
TRBJ2-4	TRBV7-9	15	CASSSSGTGWDIQYF
TRBJ2-1	TRBV10-3	14	CAISESTRSNEQFF
TRBJ1-4	TRBV25-1	14	CASSEYRGGEKLFF
TRBJ2-5	TRBV3-1	15	CASQPWTGGVETQYF
TRBJ2-2	TRBV25-1	13	CASIPPFDGELFF
TRBJ2-3	TRBV5-1	15	CASHGGGPPSSTQYF
TRBJ2-5	TRBV29-1	12	CSAHRAGETQYF
TRBJ1-1	TRBV7-2	14	CASSHPGARTEAFF
TRBJ1-5	TRBV20-1	14	CSARVSESNQPQHF